This section outlines one TCR beta chain sequence together with its context. These data originate in a study of blood T cell repertoires in COVID-19. Generated by immunoSEQ multiplex PCR, the TCRdb table keeps only in-frame clones and is missing some. This table holds around 250,000 clones, 86% found once. The CDR3 is made up of 13 amino acids. Looked up from germline, CDR1 is LNHNV and CDR2 is YYDKDF (reference sequence). Trimming shortened V by 3 bases and J by 5 bases, and 8 bases separated the two germline ends. This sequence was found in a woman of 80 years or more with COVID-19, enrolled during active disease. The sample taken for sequencing was peripheral blood. The V and J genes are TRBV15 and TRBJ2-1, with D perhaps TRBD2 (5 bases). CDR3: CATSRRADNEQFF. CDR3 coding DNA: TGTGCCACCAGCAGGCGGGCCGACAATGAGCAGTTCTTC.